The rows below give T cell receptor beta chains drawn from one sample of a study of shared clonotypes between healthy human individuals. Using immunoSEQ multiplex PCR, the repertoire was profiled, and TCRdb retains in-frame clones only, with some absent. Altogether 1.5 million to 1.9 million clones are present, approximately 98% being singletons, with the ten largest covering 0.45%. The specimen sequenced was naive CD4+ T cells sorted from blood. These receptors were obtained from a man aged 25-40 years in good health. CDR3s include the opening cysteine and the closing phenylalanine or tryptophan. A D gene is named only where the DNA matches it firmly. Some rows mark clone size as missing; the rest say once, few, many or name a class of expanded clone.

once	TRBD2	TRBV27	TRBJ2-7	CASSTSSGHAYEQYF	TGTGCCAGCAGTACCTCTAGCGGACATGCCTACGAGCAGTACTTC
.	.	TRBV18	TRBJ1-5	CASSPARGPGVPQHF	TGTGCCAGCTCACCAGCAAGGGGACCCGGAGTGCCCCAGCATTTT
.	TRBD2	TRBV6-1	TRBJ2-3	CASSAAGGPISDTQYF	TGTGCCAGCAGTGCGGCGGGAGGGCCCATTTCTGATACGCAGTATTTT
.	.	TRBV18	TRBJ2-1	CASSVAQVAYNEQFF	TGTGCCAGCTCAGTCGCCCAAGTGGCCTACAATGAGCAGTTCTTC
.	.	TRBV7-6	TRBJ2-6	CASSSYNSGANVLTF	TGTGCCAGCAGCTCCTATAATTCTGGGGCCAACGTCCTGACTTTC
.	TRBD2	TRBV7-9	TRBJ2-1	CASSLRASGSITANEQFF	TGTGCCAGCAGCTTAAGGGCTAGCGGGAGCATAACAGCCAATGAGCAGTTCTTC
.	.	TRBV21-1	TRBJ2-1	CASNPTGGSYNEQFF	TGTGCCAGCAACCCGACAGGGGGCTCCTACAATGAGCAGTTCTTC
.	.	TRBV27	TRBJ1-5	CASSLFGLSVGSNQPQHF	TGTGCCAGCAGTTTATTTGGACTCTCGGTAGGAAGCAATCAGCCCCAGCATTTT
.	TRBD2	TRBV10-3	TRBJ2-1	CATLPGLAGGRGNEQFF	TGTGCCACTCTCCCGGGACTAGCGGGAGGCCGTGGCAATGAGCAGTTCTTC
.	.	TRBV27	TRBJ2-3	CASSLSYGTDTQYF	TGTGCCAGCAGTTTATCTTACGGGACAGATACGCAGTATTTT
.	.	TRBV7-6	TRBJ2-1	CASSLAAGSQFF	TGTGCCAGCAGCTTAGCGGCAGGGAGCCAGTTCTTC
.	.	TRBV18	TRBJ2-2	CASSPLPPSNGELFF	TGTGCCAGCTCACCACTACCTCCGAGTAACGGGGAGCTGTTTTTT